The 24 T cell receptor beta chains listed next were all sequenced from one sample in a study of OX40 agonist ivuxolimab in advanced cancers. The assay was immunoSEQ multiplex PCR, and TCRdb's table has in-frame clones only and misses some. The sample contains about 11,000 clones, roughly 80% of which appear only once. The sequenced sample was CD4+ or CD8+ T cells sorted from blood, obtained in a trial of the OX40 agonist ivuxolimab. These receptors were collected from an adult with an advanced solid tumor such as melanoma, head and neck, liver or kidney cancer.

As DNA, the CDR3 is TGTGCCAGCAGTTTCGGGACAGGGGGTAGCTATGGCTACACCTTC. Its protein is CASSFGTGGSYGYTF. The rearrangement links TRBV27 to TRBJ1-2; 11 bases agree with TRBD1. V lost 3 bases, J lost 4 bases, and 4 bases stayed unmatched. The length of the CDR3 is 15 residues. Germline assignment: CDR1 MNHEY and CDR2 SMNVEV (reference sequence).

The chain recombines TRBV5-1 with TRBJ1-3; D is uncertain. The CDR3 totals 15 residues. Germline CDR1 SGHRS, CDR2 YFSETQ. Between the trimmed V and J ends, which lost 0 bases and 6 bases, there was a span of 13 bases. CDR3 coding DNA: TGCGCCAGCAGCTTGGGGCAGGAAAGGTCAAACACCATATATTTT. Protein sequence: CASSLGQERSNTIYF.

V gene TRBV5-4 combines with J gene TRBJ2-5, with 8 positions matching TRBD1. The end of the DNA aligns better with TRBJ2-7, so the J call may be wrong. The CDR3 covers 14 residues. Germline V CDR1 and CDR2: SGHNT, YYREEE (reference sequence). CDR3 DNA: TGTGCCAGCACCAAGACAGGGGAGCCCGTCGAGCAGTACTTC. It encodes CASTKTGEPVEQYF.

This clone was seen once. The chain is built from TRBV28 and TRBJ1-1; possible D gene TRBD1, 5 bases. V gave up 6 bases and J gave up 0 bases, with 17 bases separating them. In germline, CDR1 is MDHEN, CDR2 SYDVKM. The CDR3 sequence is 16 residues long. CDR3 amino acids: CASSPWGSSMNTEAFF. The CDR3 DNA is TGTGCCAGCAGCCCCTGGGGCAGTTCCATGAACACTGAAGCTTTCTTT. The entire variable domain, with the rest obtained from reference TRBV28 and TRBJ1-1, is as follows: DVKVTQSSRYLVKRTGEKVFLECVQDMDHENMFWYRQDPGLGLRLIYFSYDVKMKEKGDIPEGYSVSREKKERFSLILESASTNQTSMYLCASSPWGSSMNTEAFFGQGTRLTVV.

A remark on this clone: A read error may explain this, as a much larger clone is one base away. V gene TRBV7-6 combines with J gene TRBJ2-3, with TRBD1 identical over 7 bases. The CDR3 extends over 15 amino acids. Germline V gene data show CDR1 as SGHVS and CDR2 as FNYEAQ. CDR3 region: CAGSKAGGSTDTQYF. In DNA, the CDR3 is TGTGCCGGCAGCAAAGCAGGGGGTAGCACAGATACGCAGTATTTT.

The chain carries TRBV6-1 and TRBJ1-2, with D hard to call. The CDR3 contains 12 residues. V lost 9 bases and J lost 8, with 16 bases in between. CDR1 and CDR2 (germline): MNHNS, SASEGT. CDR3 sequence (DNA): TGTGCCAGTTGGCCTGAGAATGGAGGCTACACCTTC. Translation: CASWPENGGYTF.

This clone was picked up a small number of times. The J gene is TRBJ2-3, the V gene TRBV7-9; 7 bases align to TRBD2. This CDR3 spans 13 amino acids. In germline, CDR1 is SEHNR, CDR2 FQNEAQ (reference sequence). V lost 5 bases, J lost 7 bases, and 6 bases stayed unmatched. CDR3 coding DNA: TGTGCCAGCAGCCGGGGGGAAGTGAATACGCAGTATTTT. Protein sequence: CASSRGEVNTQYF.

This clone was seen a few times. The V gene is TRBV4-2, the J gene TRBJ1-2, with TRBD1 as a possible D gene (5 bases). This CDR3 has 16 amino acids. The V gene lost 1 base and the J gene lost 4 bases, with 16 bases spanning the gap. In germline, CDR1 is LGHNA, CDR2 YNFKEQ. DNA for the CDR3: TGTGCCAGCAGCCAAGCGTGGGGGTCGGCGGCCTATGGCTACACCTTC. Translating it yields CASSQAWGSAAYGYTF.

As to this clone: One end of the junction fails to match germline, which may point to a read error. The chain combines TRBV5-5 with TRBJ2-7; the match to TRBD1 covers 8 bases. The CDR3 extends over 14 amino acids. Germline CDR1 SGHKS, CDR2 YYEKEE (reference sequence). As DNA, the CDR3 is TGCGCCAGCAGCCGAGGACAGGGTAGGAACGAGCAGTACTTC. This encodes CASSRGQGRNEQYF.

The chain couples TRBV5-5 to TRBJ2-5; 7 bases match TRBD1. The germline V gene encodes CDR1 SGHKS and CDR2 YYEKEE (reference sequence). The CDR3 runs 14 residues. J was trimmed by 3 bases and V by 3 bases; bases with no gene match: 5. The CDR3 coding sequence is TGTGCCAGCAGCTCCCGGGACAGTAAAGAGACCCAGTACTTC. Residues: CASSSRDSKETQYF.

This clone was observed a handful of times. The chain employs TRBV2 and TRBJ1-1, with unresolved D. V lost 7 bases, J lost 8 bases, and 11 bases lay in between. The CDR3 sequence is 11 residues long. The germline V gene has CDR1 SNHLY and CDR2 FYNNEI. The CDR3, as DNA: TGTGCCAGCACAGAGGGAAGGGAAGCTTTCTTT. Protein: CASTEGREAFF.

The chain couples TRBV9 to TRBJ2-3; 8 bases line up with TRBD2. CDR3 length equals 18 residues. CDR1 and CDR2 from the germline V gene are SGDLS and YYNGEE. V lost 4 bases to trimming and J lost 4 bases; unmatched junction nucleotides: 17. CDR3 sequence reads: CASSPRAGLAGIADTQYF. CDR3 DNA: TGTGCCAGCAGCCCACGAGCAGGGCTAGCGGGTATAGCAGATACGCAGTATTTT.

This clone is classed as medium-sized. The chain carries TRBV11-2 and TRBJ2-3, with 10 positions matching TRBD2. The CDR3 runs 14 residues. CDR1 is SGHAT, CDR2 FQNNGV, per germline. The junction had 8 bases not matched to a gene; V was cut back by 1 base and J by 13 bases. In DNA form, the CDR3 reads TGTGCCAGCAGCTTAGGGGGGGGACTAGCGTTCAAGTATTTT. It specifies CASSLGGGLAFKYF.

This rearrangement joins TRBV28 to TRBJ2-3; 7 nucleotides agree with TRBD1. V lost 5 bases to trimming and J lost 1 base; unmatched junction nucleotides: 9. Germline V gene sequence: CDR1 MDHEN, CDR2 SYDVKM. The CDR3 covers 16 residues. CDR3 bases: TGTGCCAGCAGTACCACCGGGACAGAACGCACAGATACGCAGTATTTT. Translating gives CASSTTGTERTDTQYF.

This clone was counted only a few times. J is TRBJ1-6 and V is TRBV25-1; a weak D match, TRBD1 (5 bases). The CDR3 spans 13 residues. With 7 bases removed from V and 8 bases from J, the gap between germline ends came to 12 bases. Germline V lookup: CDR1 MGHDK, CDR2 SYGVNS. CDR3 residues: CASNFWGDSPLHF. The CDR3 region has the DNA TGTGCCAGCAATTTTTGGGGCGATTCACCCCTCCACTTT. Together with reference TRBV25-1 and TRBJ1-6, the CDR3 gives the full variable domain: EADIYQTPRYLVIGTGKKITLECSQTMGHDKMYWYQQDPGMELHLIHYSYGVNSTEKGDLSSESTVSRIRTEHFPLTLESARPSHTSQYLCASNFWGDSPLHFGNGTRLTVT.

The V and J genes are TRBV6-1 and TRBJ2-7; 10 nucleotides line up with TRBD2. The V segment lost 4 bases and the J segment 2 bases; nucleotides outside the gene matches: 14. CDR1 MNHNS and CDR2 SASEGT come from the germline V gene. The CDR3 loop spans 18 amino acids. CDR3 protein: CASSGTGTSALFTYEQYF. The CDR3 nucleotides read TGTGCCAGCAGTGGAACCGGGACTAGCGCCTTGTTTACCTACGAGCAGTACTTC.

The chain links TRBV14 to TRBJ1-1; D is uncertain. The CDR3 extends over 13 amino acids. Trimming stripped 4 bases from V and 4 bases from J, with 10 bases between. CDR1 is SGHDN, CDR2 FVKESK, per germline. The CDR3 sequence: CASSLGGPTEAFF. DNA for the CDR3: TGTGCCAGCAGCCTGGGCGGCCCCACTGAAGCTTTCTTT.

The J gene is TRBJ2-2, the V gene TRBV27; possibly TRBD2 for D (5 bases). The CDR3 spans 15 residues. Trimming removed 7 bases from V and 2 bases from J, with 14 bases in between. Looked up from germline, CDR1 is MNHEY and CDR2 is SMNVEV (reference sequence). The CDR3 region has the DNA TGTGCCAGCAAATACGGGATAAGTAACACCGGGGAGCTGTTTTTT. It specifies CASKYGISNTGELFF.

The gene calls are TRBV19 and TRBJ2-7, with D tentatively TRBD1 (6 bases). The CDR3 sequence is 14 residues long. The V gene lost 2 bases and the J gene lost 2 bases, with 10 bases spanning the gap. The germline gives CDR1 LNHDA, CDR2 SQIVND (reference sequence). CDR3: CASSIFGQTYEQYF. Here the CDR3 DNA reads TGTGCCAGTAGTATATTTGGACAGACCTACGAGCAGTACTTC. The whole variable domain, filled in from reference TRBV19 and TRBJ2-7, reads DGGITQSPKYLFRKEGQNVTLSCEQNLNHDAMYWYRQDPGQGLRLIYYSQIVNDFQKGDIAEGYSVSREKKESFPLTVTSAQKNPTAFYLCASSIFGQTYEQYFGPGTRLTVT.

As DNA, the CDR3 is TGTGCCAGCAGCCCTTTCGGGACAGGCTACACTGAAGCTTTCTTT. Translated: CASSPFGTGYTEAFF. The chain is built from TRBV5-4 and TRBJ1-1; 8 bases agree with TRBD1. The J segment lost 3 bases and the V segment lost 4 bases, leaving 8 bases of the junction unmatched. Germline V gives CDR1 SGHNT, CDR2 YYREEE (reference sequence). The CDR3 has 15 residues.

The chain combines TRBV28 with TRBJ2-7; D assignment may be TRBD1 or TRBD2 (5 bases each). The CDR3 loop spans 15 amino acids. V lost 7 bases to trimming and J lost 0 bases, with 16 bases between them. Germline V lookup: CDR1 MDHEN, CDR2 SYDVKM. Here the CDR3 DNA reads TGTGCCAGCACCTCCGAGGGGCGGAACTCCTACGAGCAGTACTTC. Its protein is CASTSEGRNSYEQYF.

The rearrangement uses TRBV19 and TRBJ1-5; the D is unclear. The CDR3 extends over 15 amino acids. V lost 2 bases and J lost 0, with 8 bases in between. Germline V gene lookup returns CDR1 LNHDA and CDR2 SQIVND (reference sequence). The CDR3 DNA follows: TGTGCCAGTAGTATAACGGTTTCTAGCAATCAGCCCCAGCATTTT. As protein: CASSITVSSNQPQHF. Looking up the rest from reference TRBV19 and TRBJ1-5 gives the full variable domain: DGGITQSPKYLFRKEGQNVTLSCEQNLNHDAMYWYRQDPGQGLRLIYYSQIVNDFQKGDIAEGYSVSREKKESFPLTVTSAQKNPTAFYLCASSITVSSNQPQHFGDGTRLSIL.

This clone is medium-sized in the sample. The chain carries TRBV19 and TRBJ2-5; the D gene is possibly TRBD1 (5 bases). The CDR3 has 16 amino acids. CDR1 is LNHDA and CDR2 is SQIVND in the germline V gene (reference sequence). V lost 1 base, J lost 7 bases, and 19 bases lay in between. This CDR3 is CASSIVPTGPEATQYF. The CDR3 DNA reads TGTGCCAGTAGTATAGTCCCTACAGGACCTGAGGCGACCCAGTACTTC. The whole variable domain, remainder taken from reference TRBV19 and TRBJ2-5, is DGGITQSPKYLFRKEGQNVTLSCEQNLNHDAMYWYRQDPGQGLRLIYYSQIVNDFQKGDIAEGYSVSREKKESFPLTVTSAQKNPTAFYLCASSIVPTGPEATQYFGPGTRLLVL.

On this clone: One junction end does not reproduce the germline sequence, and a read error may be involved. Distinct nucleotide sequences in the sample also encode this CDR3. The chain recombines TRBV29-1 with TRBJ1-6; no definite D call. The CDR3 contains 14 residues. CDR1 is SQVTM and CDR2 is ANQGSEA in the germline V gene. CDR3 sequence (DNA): TGTAGCGTTGAAACGGGCGATAATAATTCACCCCTCCACTTT. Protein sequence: CSVETGDNNSPLHF.